This is a list of T cell receptor beta chains from one sample in a study of T cell responses to AZD1222 COVID-19 vaccine. Libraries were prepared by immunoSEQ multiplex PCR; TCRdb keeps only in-frame clonotypes and omits some of them. The sample shows more than 95,000 clones, roughly 86% of them seen only once. Material: peripheral blood, obtained 28 days after the second dose of the MenACWY control vaccine. These receptor sequences come from an adult who received the MenACWY meningococcal vaccine as a control. CDR3s include the opening cysteine and the closing phenylalanine or tryptophan. A D gene is named only where the DNA matches it firmly. Expanded clones get a size class; other rows say once, few or many, or leave the size out.

NA	NA	TRBV5-1	TRBJ1-4	TGCGCCAGCAGCTTATCGGGGACTAATGAAAAACTGTTTTTT	CASSLSGTNEKLFF
few	NA	TRBV9	TRBJ1-1	TGTGCCAGCAGCGTAGAGGTGGGCACTGAAGCTTTCTTT	CASSVEVGTEAFF
NA	NA	TRBV5-4	TRBJ2-2	TGTGCCAGCAGCTTCAGCAGGGCCAACACCGGGGAGCTGTTTTTT	CASSFSRANTGELFF
NA	TRBD1	TRBV18	TRBJ2-7	TGTGCCAGCTCACCACGAGTCCCGGGACAGGGGCACCACGAGCAGTACTTC	CASSPRVPGQGHHEQYF
NA	TRBD1	TRBV27	TRBJ1-2	TGTGCCAGCAGTACCGCCGGGACAGGGGGCTATGGCTACACCTTC	CASSTAGTGGYGYTF
NA	NA	TRBV2	TRBJ1-5	TGTGCCAGCAAAAACGAGGGCTATAGCAATCAGCCCCAGCATTTT	CASKNEGYSNQPQHF
NA	NA	TRBV6-2/TRBV6-3	TRBJ1-1	TGTGCCAGCAGTTGGGGGGCAGACCACTCATCTTTCTTT	CASSWGADHSSFF
NA	NA	TRBV4-3	TRBJ1-2	TGCGCCAGCAGCCCCGCAATGGGGGGGAGCTATGGCTACACCTTC	CASSPAMGGSYGYTF
NA	TRBD2	TRBV6-2/TRBV6-3	TRBJ2-1	TGTGCCAGCAGCCGGCCGAGGACTAGCGGGGGGGGCTCCTACAATGAGCAGTTCTTC	CASSRPRTSGGGSYNEQFF
once	NA	TRBV7-2	TRBJ1-2	TGTGCCAGCAGCTTAGTTGACCCAAGAAACTATGGCTACACCTTC	CASSLVDPRNYGYTF
NA	TRBD1	TRBV6-1	TRBJ1-4	TGTGCCAGCAGTGAATCTTCAGGGGGCGAAAAACTGTTTTTT	CASSESSGGEKLFF